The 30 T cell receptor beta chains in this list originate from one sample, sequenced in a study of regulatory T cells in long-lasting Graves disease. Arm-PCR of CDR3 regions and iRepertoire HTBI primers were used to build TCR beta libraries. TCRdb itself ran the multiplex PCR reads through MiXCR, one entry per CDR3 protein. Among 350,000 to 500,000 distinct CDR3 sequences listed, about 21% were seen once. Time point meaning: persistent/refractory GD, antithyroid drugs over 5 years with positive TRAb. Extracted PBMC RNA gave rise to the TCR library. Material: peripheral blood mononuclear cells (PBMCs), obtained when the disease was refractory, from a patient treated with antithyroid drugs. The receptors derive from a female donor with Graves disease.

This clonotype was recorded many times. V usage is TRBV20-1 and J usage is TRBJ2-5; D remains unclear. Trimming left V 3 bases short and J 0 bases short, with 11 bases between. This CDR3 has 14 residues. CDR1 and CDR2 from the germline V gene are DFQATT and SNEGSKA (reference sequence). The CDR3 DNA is TGCAGTGCTAGTCCCCCACGGTACCAAGAGACCCAGTACTTC. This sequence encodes CSASPPRYQETQYF.

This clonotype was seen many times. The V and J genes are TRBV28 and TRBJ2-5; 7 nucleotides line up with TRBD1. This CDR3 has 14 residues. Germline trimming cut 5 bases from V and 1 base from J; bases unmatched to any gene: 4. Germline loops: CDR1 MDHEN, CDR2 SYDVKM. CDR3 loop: CASSGQGVQETQYF. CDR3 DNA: TGTGCCAGCAGTGGGCAGGGGGTCCAAGAGACCCAGTACTTC.

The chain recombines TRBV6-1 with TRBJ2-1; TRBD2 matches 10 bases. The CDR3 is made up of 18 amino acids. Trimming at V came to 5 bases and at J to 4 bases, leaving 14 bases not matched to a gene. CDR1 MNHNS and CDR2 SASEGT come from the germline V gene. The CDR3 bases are TGTGCCAGCAGTCTCTCCCCCAGGACTAGCGGTCAATACAATGAGCAGTTCTTC. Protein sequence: CASSLSPRTSGQYNEQFF.

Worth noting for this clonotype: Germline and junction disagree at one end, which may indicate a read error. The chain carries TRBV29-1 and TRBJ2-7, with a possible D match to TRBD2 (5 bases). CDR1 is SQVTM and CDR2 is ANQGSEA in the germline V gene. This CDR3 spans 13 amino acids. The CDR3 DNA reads TGCAGCGTTGAAAAGCAGGACTCCTACGGGCAGTACTTC. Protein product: CSVEKQDSYGQYF.

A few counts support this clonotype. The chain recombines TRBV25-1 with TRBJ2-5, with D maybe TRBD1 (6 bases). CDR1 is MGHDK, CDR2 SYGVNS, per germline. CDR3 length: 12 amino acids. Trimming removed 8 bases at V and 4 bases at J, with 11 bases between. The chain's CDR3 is CASWDTAETQYF. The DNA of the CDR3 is TGTGCCAGCTGGGACACGGCAGAGACCCAGTACTTC. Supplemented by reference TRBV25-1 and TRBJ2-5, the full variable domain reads EADIYQTPRYLVIGTGKKITLECSQTMGHDKMYWYQQDPGMELHLIHYSYGVNSTEKGDLSSESTVSRIRTEHFPLTLESARPSHTSQYLCASWDTAETQYFGPGTRLLVL.

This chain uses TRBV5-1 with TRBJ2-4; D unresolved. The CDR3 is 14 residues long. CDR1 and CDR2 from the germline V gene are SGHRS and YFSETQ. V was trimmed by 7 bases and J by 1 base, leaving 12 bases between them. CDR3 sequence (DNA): TGCGCCAGCGCCCCAACAGCTGCCAAAAACATTCAGTACTTC. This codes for CASAPTAAKNIQYF.

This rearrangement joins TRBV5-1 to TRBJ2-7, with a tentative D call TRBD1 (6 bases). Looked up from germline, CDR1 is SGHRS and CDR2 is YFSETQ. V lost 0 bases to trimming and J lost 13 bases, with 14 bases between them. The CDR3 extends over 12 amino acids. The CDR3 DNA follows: TGCGCCAGCAGCTTGGACAGGGATTTTGTTTACTTC. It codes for CASSLDRDFVYF.

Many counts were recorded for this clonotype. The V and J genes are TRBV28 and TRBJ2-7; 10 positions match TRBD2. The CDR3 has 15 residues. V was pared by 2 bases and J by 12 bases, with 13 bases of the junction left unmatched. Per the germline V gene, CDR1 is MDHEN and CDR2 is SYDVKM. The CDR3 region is CASSLEASGRALGYF. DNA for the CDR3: TGTGCCAGCAGTTTAGAAGCTAGCGGGAGAGCTCTCGGGTACTTC.

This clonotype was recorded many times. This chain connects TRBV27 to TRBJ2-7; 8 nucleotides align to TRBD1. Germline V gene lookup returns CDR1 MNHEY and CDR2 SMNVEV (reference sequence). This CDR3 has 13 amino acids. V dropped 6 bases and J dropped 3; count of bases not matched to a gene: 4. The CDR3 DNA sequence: TGTGCCAGCAGCTCCGGGACAGGCTACGAGCAGTACTTC. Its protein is CASSSGTGYEQYF.

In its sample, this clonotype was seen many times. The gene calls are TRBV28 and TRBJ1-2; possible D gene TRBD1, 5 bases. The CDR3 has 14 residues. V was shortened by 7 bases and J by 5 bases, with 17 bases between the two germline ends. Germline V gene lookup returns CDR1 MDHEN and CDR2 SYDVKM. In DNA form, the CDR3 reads TGTGCCAGCAACGCGGAAGGGGCCCGGTATGGCTACACCTTC. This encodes CASNAEGARYGYTF.

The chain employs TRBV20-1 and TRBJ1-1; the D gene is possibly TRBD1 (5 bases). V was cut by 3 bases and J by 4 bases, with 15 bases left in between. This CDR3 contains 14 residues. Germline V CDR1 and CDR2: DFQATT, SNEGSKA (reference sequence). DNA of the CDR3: TGCAGTGCTAGTAACAGGCGGGATCGCACTGAAGCTTTCTTT. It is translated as CSASNRRDRTEAFF.

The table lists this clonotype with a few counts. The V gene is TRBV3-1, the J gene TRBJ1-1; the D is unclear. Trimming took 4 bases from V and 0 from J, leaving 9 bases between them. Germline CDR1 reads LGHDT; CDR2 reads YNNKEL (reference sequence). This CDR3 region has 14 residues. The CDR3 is CASSRKGVNTEAFF. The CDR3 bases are TGTGCCAGCAGCCGCAAGGGCGTGAACACTGAAGCTTTCTTT.

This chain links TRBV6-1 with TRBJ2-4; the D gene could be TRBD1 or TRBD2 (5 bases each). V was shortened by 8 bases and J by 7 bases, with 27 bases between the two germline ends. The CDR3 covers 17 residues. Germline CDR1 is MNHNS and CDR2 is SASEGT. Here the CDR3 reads CASLFWSGAEGQNIQYF. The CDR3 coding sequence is TGTGCCAGCTTATTTTGGTCTGGGGCAGAGGGGCAGAACATTCAGTACTTC.

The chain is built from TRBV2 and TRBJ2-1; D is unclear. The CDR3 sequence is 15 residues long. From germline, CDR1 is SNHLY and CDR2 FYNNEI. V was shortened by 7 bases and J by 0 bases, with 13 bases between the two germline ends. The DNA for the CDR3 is TGTGCCAGCACAATGGTCTCCAGCTCCTACAATGAGCAGTTCTTC. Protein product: CASTMVSSSYNEQFF. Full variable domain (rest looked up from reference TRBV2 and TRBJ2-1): EPEVTQTPSHQVTQMGQEVILRCVPISNHLYFYWYRQILGQKVEFLVSFYNNEISEKSEIFDDQFSVERPDGSNFTLKIRSTKLEDSAMYFCASTMVSSSYNEQFFGPGTRLTVL.

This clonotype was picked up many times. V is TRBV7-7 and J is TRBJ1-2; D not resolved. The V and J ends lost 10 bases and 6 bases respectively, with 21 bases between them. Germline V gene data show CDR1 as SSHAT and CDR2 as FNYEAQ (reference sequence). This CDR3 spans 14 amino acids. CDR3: CATEPIAFWDGYTF. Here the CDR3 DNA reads TGTGCCACCGAACCTATAGCCTTCTGGGATGGCTACACCTTC.

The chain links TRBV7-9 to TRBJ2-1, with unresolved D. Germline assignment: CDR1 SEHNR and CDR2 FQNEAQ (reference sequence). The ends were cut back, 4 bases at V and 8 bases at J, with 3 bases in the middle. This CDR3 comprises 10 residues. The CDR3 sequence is CASSWDEQFF. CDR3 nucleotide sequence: TGTGCCAGCAGCTGGGATGAGCAGTTCTTC.

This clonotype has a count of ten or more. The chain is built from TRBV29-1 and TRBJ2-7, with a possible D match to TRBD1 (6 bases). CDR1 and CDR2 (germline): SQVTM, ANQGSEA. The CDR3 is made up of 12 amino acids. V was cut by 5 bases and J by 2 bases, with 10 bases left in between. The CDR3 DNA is TGCAGCGTTCTGGGACACACCTACGAGCAGTACTTC. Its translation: CSVLGHTYEQYF.

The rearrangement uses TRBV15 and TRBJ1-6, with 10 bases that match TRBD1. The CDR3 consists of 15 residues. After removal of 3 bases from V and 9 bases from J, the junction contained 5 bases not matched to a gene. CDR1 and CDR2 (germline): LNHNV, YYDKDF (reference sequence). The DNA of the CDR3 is TGTGCCACCAGCAGTTGGACAGGGGGAGGTTCACCCCTCCACTTT. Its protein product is CATSSWTGGGSPLHF.

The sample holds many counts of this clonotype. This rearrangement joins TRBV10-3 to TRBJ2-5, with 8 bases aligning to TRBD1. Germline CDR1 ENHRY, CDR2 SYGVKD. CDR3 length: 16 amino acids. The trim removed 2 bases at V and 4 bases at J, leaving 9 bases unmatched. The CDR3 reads CAISETKAGGGETQYF. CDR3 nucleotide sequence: TGTGCCATCAGTGAGACAAAAGCAGGGGGCGGAGAGACCCAGTACTTC.

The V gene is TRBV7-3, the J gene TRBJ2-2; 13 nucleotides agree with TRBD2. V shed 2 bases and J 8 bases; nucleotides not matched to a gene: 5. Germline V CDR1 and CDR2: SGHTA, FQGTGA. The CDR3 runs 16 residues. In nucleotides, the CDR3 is TGTGCCAGCAGCTTACGGACTAGCGGGAGACTAGGGGAGCTGTTTTTT. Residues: CASSLRTSGRLGELFF.

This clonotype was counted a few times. CDR3 nucleotide sequence: TGTGCCAGCGCAACCGGGAATAGCATAAGAGATACGCAGTATTTT. This translates into CASATGNSIRDTQYF. The chain is built from TRBV2 and TRBJ2-3; D possibly corresponds to TRBD2 (5 bases). V dropped 8 bases and J dropped 5 bases, with 20 bases sitting between them. The CDR3 has 15 residues. In germline, CDR1 is SNHLY, CDR2 FYNNEI.

The CDR3 DNA is TGTGCCAGCAGCGTAGCTTGGGGGCAAGGTGCCGGGGAGCTGTTTTTT. Translating it yields CASSVAWGQGAGELFF. The chain recombines TRBV9 with TRBJ2-2, with D perhaps matching TRBD1 (6 bases). Germline assignment: CDR1 SGDLS and CDR2 YYNGEE. This CDR3 is built from 16 residues. V was trimmed by 0 bases and J by 6 bases, leaving 15 bases between them.

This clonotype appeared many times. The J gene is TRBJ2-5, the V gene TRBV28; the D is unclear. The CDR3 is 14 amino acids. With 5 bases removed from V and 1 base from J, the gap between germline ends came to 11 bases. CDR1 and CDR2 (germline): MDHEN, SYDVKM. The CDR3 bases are TGTGCCAGCAGTCCTCGACACATCCAAGAGACCCAGTACTTC. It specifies CASSPRHIQETQYF.

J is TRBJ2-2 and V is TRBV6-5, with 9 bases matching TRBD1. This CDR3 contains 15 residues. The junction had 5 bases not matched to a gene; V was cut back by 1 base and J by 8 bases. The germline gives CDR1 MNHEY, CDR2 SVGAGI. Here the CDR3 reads CASSYWGTGIGELFF. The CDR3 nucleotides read TGTGCCAGCAGTTACTGGGGGACAGGGATAGGGGAGCTGTTTTTT.

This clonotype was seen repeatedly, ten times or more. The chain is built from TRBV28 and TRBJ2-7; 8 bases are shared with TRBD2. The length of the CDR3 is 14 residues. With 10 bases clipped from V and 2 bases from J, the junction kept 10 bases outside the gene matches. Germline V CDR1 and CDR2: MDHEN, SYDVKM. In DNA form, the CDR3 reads TGTGCCACCCAGACTAGCGAGAACGCCTACGAGCAGTACTTC. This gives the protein CATQTSENAYEQYF.

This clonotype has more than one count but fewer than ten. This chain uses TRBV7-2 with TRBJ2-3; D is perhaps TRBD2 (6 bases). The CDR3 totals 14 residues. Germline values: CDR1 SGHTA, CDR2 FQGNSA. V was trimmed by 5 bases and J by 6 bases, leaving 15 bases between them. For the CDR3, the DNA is TGTGCCAGCAGCCTCCGGGACTCCGCGGATACGCAGTATTTT. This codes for CASSLRDSADTQYF.

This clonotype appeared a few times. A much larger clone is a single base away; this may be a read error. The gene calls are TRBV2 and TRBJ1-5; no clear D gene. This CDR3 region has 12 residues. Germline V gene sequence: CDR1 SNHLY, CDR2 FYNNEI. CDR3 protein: CASSEEGQPQRF. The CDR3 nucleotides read TGTGCCAGCAGTGAAGAGGGTCAGCCCCAGCGTTTT.

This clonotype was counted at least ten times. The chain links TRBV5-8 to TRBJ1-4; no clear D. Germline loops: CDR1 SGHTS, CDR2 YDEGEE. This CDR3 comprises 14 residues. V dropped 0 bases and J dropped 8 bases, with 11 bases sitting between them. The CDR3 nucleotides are TGTGCCAGCAGCTTGGAGCGGATTGGCGAAAAACTGTTTTTT. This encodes CASSLERIGEKLFF.

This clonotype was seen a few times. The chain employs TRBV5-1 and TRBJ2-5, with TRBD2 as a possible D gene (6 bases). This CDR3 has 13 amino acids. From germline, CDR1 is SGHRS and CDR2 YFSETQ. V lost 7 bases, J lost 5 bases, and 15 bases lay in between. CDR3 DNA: TGCGCCAGCCTTTCGGGAGTAGGTGAGACCCAGTACTTC. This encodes CASLSGVGETQYF.

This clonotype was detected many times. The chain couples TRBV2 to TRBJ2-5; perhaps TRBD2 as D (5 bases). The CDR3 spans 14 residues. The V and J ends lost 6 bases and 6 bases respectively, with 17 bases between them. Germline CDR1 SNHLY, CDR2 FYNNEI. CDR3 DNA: TGTGCCAGCAGCCCCGACGGGAACAAAAAGACCCAGTACTTC. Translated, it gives CASSPDGNKKTQYF.